The count of the clone carrying this TCR beta chain is one. The antigen is unknown. The data originate from a study of identical twins. In TCRdb, the 5' RACE reads were re-called with MiXCR into one record per CDR3 protein. This table has approximately 1.8 million distinct CDR3 sequences, more than 30% appearing once. Germline values: CDR1 MNHEY, CDR2 SMNVEV (reference sequence). There are 12 residues in the CDR3. Regarding the study as a whole: Cord blood beta clonotypes that were abundant carried fewer insertions, and memory repertoires showed no such trend.

The receptor was isolated from a newborn girl in good health. Material: cord blood. The chain uses TRBV27 and TRBJ2-7; D is perhaps TRBD1 (6 bases). The DNA end lines up better with TRBJ2-5; the J call may be wrong. The CDR3 spells CASTDRQETQYF. CDR3 nucleotide sequence: TGTGCCAGCACCGACAGGCAAGAGACCCAGTACTTC.